The 20 T cell receptor beta chains reported below all come from one sample, sequenced in a study of blood T cell repertoires in COVID-19. Method: immunoSEQ multiplex PCR; TCRdb's copy keeps in-frame clones and lacks some. This table has around 67,000 clones, around 88% appearing once. Sequencing was carried out using peripheral blood. All receptors derive from a man aged 50 or older with active COVID-19.

This rearrangement joins TRBV7-2 to TRBJ2-4, with D possibly TRBD1 on 5 matching bases. Trimming cost V 2 bases and J 0 bases, with 8 bases left between them. The CDR3 loop spans 15 amino acids. The V gene's germline CDR1 is SGHTA and CDR2 FQGNSA. This CDR3 is CASSLQGGAKNIQYF. As DNA, the CDR3 is TGTGCCAGCAGCTTACAGGGTGGAGCCAAAAACATTCAGTACTTC.

The chain couples TRBV2 to TRBJ2-7; 8 nucleotides match TRBD2. This CDR3 has 16 amino acids. CDR1 and CDR2 from the germline V gene are SNHLY and FYNNEI. J lost 3 bases, V lost 5 bases, and 12 bases had no gene match. CDR3 region: CASSPLSGMAVYEQYF. DNA of the CDR3: TGTGCCAGCAGTCCCCTTAGCGGGATGGCGGTCTACGAGCAGTACTTC.

This rearrangement joins TRBV28 to TRBJ2-4; tentative D call: TRBD1 (5 bases). CDR3 length: 14 amino acids. The ends were cut back, 5 bases at V and 5 bases at J, with 13 bases in the middle. Germline assignment: CDR1 MDHEN and CDR2 SYDVKM. The CDR3 sequence is CASSPHDRENIQYF. The CDR3 DNA sequence: TGTGCCAGCAGTCCACATGACAGAGAAAACATTCAGTACTTC.

This chain uses TRBV2 with TRBJ2-1; 11 nucleotides align to TRBD1. Looked up from germline, CDR1 is SNHLY and CDR2 is FYNNEI. CDR3 length: 15 amino acids. The junction had 5 bases not matched to a gene; V was cut back by 6 bases and J by 4 bases. CDR3 region: CASSSDRGQYNEQFF. The CDR3 DNA is TGTGCCAGCAGCTCGGACAGGGGGCAATACAATGAGCAGTTCTTC.

V usage is TRBV19 and J usage is TRBJ2-1; TRBD2 matches 8 bases. Germline V gene lookup returns CDR1 LNHDA and CDR2 SQIVND (reference sequence). The trim removed 3 bases at V and 0 bases at J, leaving 13 bases unmatched. CDR3 length: 19 residues. In DNA, the CDR3 is TGTGCCAGTAGTATTATCCCCGGGAGGGTAGTCAGCTCCTACAATGAGCAGTTCTTC. This gives the protein CASSIIPGRVVSSYNEQFF.

The V call is TRBV7-2, the J call TRBJ2-7; no definite D call. Trimming took 0 bases from V and 5 from J, leaving 11 bases between them. CDR1 SGHTA and CDR2 FQGNSA come from the germline V gene. The CDR3 runs to 14 residues. The DNA for the CDR3 is TGTGCCAGCAGCTTAGCAACTGGAGTAGACGAGCAGTACTTC. This encodes CASSLATGVDEQYF.

In this sample, this clone turned up many times. The V call is TRBV19, the J call TRBJ2-2; 10 nucleotides agree with TRBD1. The CDR3 extends over 15 amino acids. Germline assignment: CDR1 LNHDA and CDR2 SQIVND (reference sequence). The V gene end was trimmed by 7 bases and the J gene end by 7 bases; junction bases not matched to a gene: 9. The CDR3 bases are TGTGCCAGTAACGGGGACAGGGGAGCAATCGGGGAGCTGTTTTTT. Residues: CASNGDRGAIGELFF. The entire variable domain, with the rest obtained from reference TRBV19 and TRBJ2-2, is as follows: DGGITQSPKYLFRKEGQNVTLSCEQNLNHDAMYWYRQDPGQGLRLIYYSQIVNDFQKGDIAEGYSVSREKKESFPLTVTSAQKNPTAFYLCASNGDRGAIGELFFGEGSRLTVL.

The gene calls are TRBV15 and TRBJ2-1; 7 nucleotides agree with TRBD1. Germline V gene lookup returns CDR1 LNHNV and CDR2 YYDKDF (reference sequence). The ends lost 2 bases at V and 6 bases at J; junction bases unmatched: 4. The CDR3 has 14 amino acids. The CDR3 DNA sequence: TGTGCCACCAGCAGATTACAGGGGAGCAATGAGCAGTTCTTC. It codes for CATSRLQGSNEQFF.

The V and J genes are TRBV5-4 and TRBJ2-7, with 12 nucleotides matching TRBD2. The CDR3 runs to 14 residues. Germline V gene lookup returns CDR1 SGHNT and CDR2 YYREEE (reference sequence). V dropped 4 bases and J dropped 6; count of bases not matched to a gene: 5. The CDR3 nucleotides read TGTGCCAGCAGCCCGACTAGCGGGAGATCCGAGCAGTACTTC. It yields the protein CASSPTSGRSEQYF.

This clone was observed a single time. The genes are TRBV5-1 and TRBJ2-2; 9 bases are shared with TRBD2. Germline CDR1 SGHRS, CDR2 YFSETQ. V trimming: 3 bases; J trimming: 1 base; junction bases outside the gene matches: 4. CDR3 length: 16 residues. Here the CDR3 reads CASSWPTSGNTGELFF. The CDR3 DNA follows: TGCGCCAGCAGCTGGCCGACTAGCGGGAACACCGGGGAGCTGTTTTTT.

V usage is TRBV5-1 and J usage is TRBJ1-1; 7 bases are a match to TRBD1. Germline V lookup: CDR1 SGHRS, CDR2 YFSETQ. Losses at the gene ends were 4 bases for V and 0 bases for J; bases not matched to a gene: 6. The length of the CDR3 is 15 residues. The DNA of the CDR3 is TGCGCCAGCAGCCCGCGACAGGGTATGAACACTGAAGCTTTCTTT. Amino acid sequence: CASSPRQGMNTEAFF. The full variable domain, with the rest looked up from reference TRBV5-1 and TRBJ1-1, is KAGVTQTPRYLIKTRGQQVTLSCSPISGHRSVSWYQQTPGQGLQFLFEYFSETQRNKGNFPGRFSGRQFSNSRSEMNVSTLELGDSALYLCASSPRQGMNTEAFFGQGTRLTVV.

This clone was detected a few times. The chain couples TRBV5-1 to TRBJ2-1; TRBD1 agrees at 9 bases. CDR3 length: 15 residues. J lost 8 bases, V lost 0 bases, and 6 bases had no gene match. Germline loops: CDR1 SGHRS, CDR2 YFSETQ. The CDR3 DNA is TGCGCCAGCAGCTTGGTTGGGACAGGGCCCGATGAGCAGTTCTTC. It codes for CASSLVGTGPDEQFF.

The rearrangement links TRBV6-5 to TRBJ1-2, with D hard to call. Germline-derived CDR1 and CDR2 are MNHEY and SVGAGI. There are 13 residues in the CDR3. The V end was cut by 6 bases, the J end by 3 bases, with 11 bases between. CDR3 DNA sequence: TGTGCCAGCAGAACAGCTGCTGACTATGGCTACACCTTC. It codes for CASRTAADYGYTF.

This chain uses TRBV27 with TRBJ2-5; 7 bases agree with TRBD1. The CDR3 loop spans 13 amino acids. The V and J ends lost 5 bases and 7 bases, in that order; junction bases with no gene match: 7. Germline loops: CDR1 MNHEY, CDR2 SMNVEV (reference sequence). This chain's CDR3 is CASSPRQGGTQYF. In DNA form, the CDR3 reads TGTGCCAGCAGTCCACGACAGGGTGGGACCCAGTACTTC.

This clone was observed a few times. The V gene is TRBV28, the J gene TRBJ2-7; 11 nucleotides match TRBD2. The V and J ends lost 7 bases and 1 base, in that order; junction bases with no gene match: 3. The CDR3 has 14 residues. CDR1 MDHEN and CDR2 SYDVKM come from the germline V gene. The CDR3, as DNA: TGTGCCAGCAAACTAGCGGGAGATTCCTACGAGCAGTACTTC. The encoded protein is CASKLAGDSYEQYF.

J is TRBJ2-7 and V is TRBV13, with TRBD1 matching over 9 bases. Germline loops: CDR1 PRHDT, CDR2 FYEKMQ (reference sequence). Losses at the gene ends were 6 bases for V and 1 base for J; bases not matched to a gene: 7. The CDR3 is 15 amino acids. The CDR3 coding sequence is TGTGCCAGCAGTAAACCGGGACAGGGATCCTACGAGCAGTACTTC. Amino acids: CASSKPGQGSYEQYF.

This rearrangement joins TRBV27 to TRBJ2-5; D is undetermined. V lost 7 bases and J 4 bases, leaving 16 bases between the germline ends. Germline V gives CDR1 MNHEY, CDR2 SMNVEV (reference sequence). This CDR3 spans 14 amino acids. The CDR3 protein is CASIHRYLGETQYF. The DNA of the CDR3 is TGTGCCAGCATTCATCGGTACCTAGGAGAGACCCAGTACTTC.

The chain employs TRBV2 and TRBJ2-7, with TRBD2 as a possible D gene (6 bases). Deletions cut 4 bases from V and 5 bases from J, with 15 bases between. The germline V gene encodes CDR1 SNHLY and CDR2 FYNNEI. The length of the CDR3 is 14 residues. The CDR3 DNA reads TGTGCCAGCAGTGTGGCGGGCAGGGAGGACGAGCAGTACTTC. This gives the protein CASSVAGREDEQYF.

The CDR3 sequence is CATSRDLAGWEQYF. The CDR3 coding sequence is TGTGCCACCAGCAGAGATCTGGCGGGGTGGGAGCAGTACTTC. The rearrangement uses TRBV15 and TRBJ2-7; weak D call: TRBD2 (6 bases). CDR3 size: 14 residues. The V end lost 0 bases, the J end lost 7 bases, and 13 bases lay between the germline ends. Germline V gives CDR1 LNHNV, CDR2 YYDKDF (reference sequence).

This clone was detected only once. J is TRBJ2-1 and V is TRBV6-4; TRBD1 matches 7 bases. Per the germline V gene, CDR1 is MRHNA and CDR2 is SNTAGT. V shed 2 bases, J shed 4 bases, and the junction held 5 bases outside the gene matches. The CDR3 covers 15 residues. CDR3 nucleotides: TGTGCCAGCAGTGACGGGGCAGGGGGTTACAATGAGCAGTTCTTC. Encoded protein: CASSDGAGGYNEQFF.